This entry lists 20 T cell receptor beta chains sequenced from one sample in a study of blood T cell repertoires in COVID-19. Here immunoSEQ multiplex PCR was the method, and the copy in TCRdb shows in-frame clones only, minus some. There are roughly 230,000 clones in the sample; around 91% occur only once, and approximately 2.1% lies in the top ten. Sequenced: peripheral blood. Every receptor here comes from a woman aged 55-70 years with COVID-19, enrolled during active disease.

The chain employs TRBV5-4 and TRBJ1-1; D gene unclear. Per germline, CDR1 SGHNT and CDR2 YYREEE (reference sequence). V gave up 4 bases and J gave up 3 bases, with 10 bases separating them. CDR3 length equals 13 residues. CDR3 amino acids: CASSPESYTEAFF. As DNA, the CDR3 is TGTGCCAGCAGCCCAGAATCGTACACTGAAGCTTTCTTT.

The chain employs TRBV11-2 and TRBJ1-2, with 7 bases identical to TRBD1. This CDR3 is 13 amino acids long. CDR1 SGHAT and CDR2 FQNNGV come from the germline V gene. V lost 5 bases and J lost 2; bases outside the gene matches: 2. The CDR3 nucleotides read TGTGCCAGCAGCCCGGACAGGAACTATGGCTACACCTTC. Amino acid sequence: CASSPDRNYGYTF.

This clone was picked up one time. This chain links TRBV4-1 with TRBJ1-1; 8 bases agree with TRBD1. Germline-derived CDR1 and CDR2 are MGHRA and YSYEKL. This CDR3 has 15 residues. Trimming took 5 bases from V and 3 from J; bases not matched to a gene: 8. The CDR3 loop reads CASSYTPGQDTEAFF. The CDR3 nucleotides are TGCGCCAGCAGCTATACACCGGGACAGGACACTGAAGCTTTCTTT.

This clone appeared a single time. The chain recombines TRBV9 with TRBJ1-1; possible D gene TRBD1, 5 bases. Germline V gives CDR1 SGDLS, CDR2 YYNGEE. This CDR3 has 13 amino acids. V lost 4 bases, J lost 4 bases, and 11 bases lay in between. The CDR3 DNA reads as TGTGCCAGCAGCCCAGGGATCGGCACTGAAGCTTTCTTT. Translated: CASSPGIGTEAFF.

The chain combines TRBV6-2 or TRBV6-3 with TRBJ2-1, with 8 bases aligning to TRBD2. CDR1 and CDR2 (germline): MNHEY, SVGEGT. The CDR3 length is 15 residues. V lost 5 bases to trimming and J lost 9 bases; unmatched junction nucleotides: 12. For the CDR3, the DNA is TGTGCCAGCAGTGAGGCTCCGGGACTAGTGCCTGAGCAGTTCTTC. This gives the protein CASSEAPGLVPEQFF.

This sequence joins TRBV18 and TRBJ1-1; D gene ambiguous. The germline V gene encodes CDR1 KGHSH and CDR2 LQKENI. The germline V and J ends were trimmed by 3 bases and 1 base, with 15 bases remaining between them. The CDR3 runs to 16 residues. CDR3 region: CASSPRLPTSNTEAFF. As DNA, the CDR3 is TGTGCCAGCTCACCCCGGCTGCCGACTTCGAACACTGAAGCTTTCTTT.

The sample holds one count of this clone. The rearrangement joins TRBV15 to TRBJ2-5; no clear D gene. The CDR3 spans 12 residues. Germline lookup yields CDR1 LNHNV and CDR2 YYDKDF (reference sequence). V was trimmed by 3 bases and J by 1 base, leaving 3 bases between them. CDR3 DNA: TGTGCCACCAGCAGGGCCCAAGAGACCCAGTACTTC. This encodes CATSRAQETQYF.

Only a few counts were recorded for this clone. The V gene is TRBV19, the J gene TRBJ1-2; 9 nucleotides line up with TRBD1. The CDR3 contains 16 residues. Germline V gene sequence: CDR1 LNHDA, CDR2 SQIVND (reference sequence). V lost 3 bases, J lost 4 bases, and 9 bases stayed unmatched. The DNA of the CDR3 is TGTGCCAGTAGTATTTCTTGGACAGGGGCCGGCTATGGCTACACCTTC. Encoded protein: CASSISWTGAGYGYTF.

This clone occurred once. V usage is TRBV9 and J usage is TRBJ2-7; 11 bases agree with TRBD1. Germline CDR1 reads SGDLS; CDR2 reads YYNGEE. The ends lost 3 bases at V and 4 bases at J; junction bases unmatched: 9. CDR3 length equals 16 residues. CDR3 residues: CASSANWDRGKYEQYF. The CDR3 bases are TGTGCCAGCAGCGCTAATTGGGACAGGGGGAAGTACGAGCAGTACTTC.

V and J are TRBV9 and TRBJ2-5, with TRBD2 matching 13 bases. This CDR3 spans 15 amino acids. CDR1 SGDLS and CDR2 YYNGEE come from the germline V gene. V was pared by 4 bases and J by 4 bases, with 4 bases of the junction left unmatched. The CDR3 reads CASSTSGGALETQYF. In nucleotides, the CDR3 is TGTGCCAGCAGCACTAGCGGGGGGGCTCTAGAGACCCAGTACTTC.

The sample holds one count of this clone. The chain recombines TRBV12-3 or TRBV12-4 with TRBJ1-2; D may be TRBD1 (6 bases). The germline V and J ends were trimmed by 6 bases and 3 bases, with 8 bases remaining between them. The CDR3 contains 12 residues. The CDR3 protein is CASSPGDYGYTF. The CDR3 DNA follows: TGTGCCAGCAGCCCAGGGGACTATGGCTACACCTTC.

This chain connects TRBV23-1 to TRBJ2-2; 7 nucleotides line up with TRBD2. TRBV23-1 falls under the ORF class, with uncertain function. V lost 6 bases to trimming and J lost 8 bases; unmatched junction nucleotides: 18. The CDR3 has 17 amino acids. CDR3 sequence: CASSPLSPGGSRGELFF. In nucleotides, the CDR3 is TGCGCCAGCAGCCCATTGAGCCCGGGGGGTTCGCGAGGGGAGCTGTTTTTT.

The V call is TRBV29-1, the J call TRBJ2-5, with 10 bases aligning to TRBD2. J was trimmed by 5 bases and V by 4 bases; bases with no gene match: 4. Germline CDR1 and CDR2: SQVTM and ANQGSEA. The CDR3 loop spans 13 amino acids. The CDR3 sequence is CSVVSGGWETQYF. The CDR3 nucleotides are TGCAGCGTTGTTAGCGGGGGGTGGGAGACCCAGTACTTC.

This chain links TRBV5-6 with TRBJ1-4; 10 bases fit TRBD1. CDR1 SGHDT and CDR2 YYEEEE come from the germline V gene. With 4 bases clipped from V and 7 bases from J, the junction kept 10 bases outside the gene matches. This CDR3 is 16 amino acids long. The CDR3 protein is CASSLTGGVGFEKLFF. The DNA for the CDR3 is TGTGCCAGCAGCCTGACAGGGGGCGTTGGGTTTGAAAAACTGTTTTTT.

This clone was seen only a few times. V is TRBV5-4 and J is TRBJ1-5; no firm D call. CDR3 length equals 15 residues. The ends were cut back, 4 bases at V and 5 bases at J, with 16 bases in the middle. Germline CDR1 reads SGHNT; CDR2 reads YYREEE (reference sequence). The chain's CDR3 is CASSTSPGGDQPQHF. The CDR3 DNA is TGTGCCAGCAGCACCAGTCCCGGCGGGGATCAGCCCCAGCATTTT.

The rearrangement joins TRBV7-2 to TRBJ2-1; D is perhaps TRBD1 (5 bases). CDR3 length: 16 amino acids. Between the trimmed V and J ends, which lost 5 bases and 0 bases, there was a span of 14 bases. Germline V gives CDR1 SGHTA, CDR2 FQGNSA. Here the CDR3 DNA reads TGTGCCAGCAGCCTGTGGACAACGAGCTCCTACAATGAGCAGTTCTTC. Protein sequence: CASSLWTTSSYNEQFF. The full variable domain, in which reference TRBV7-2 and TRBJ2-1 provide the parts outside the CDR3, is GAGVSQSPSNKVTEKGKDVELRCDPISGHTALYWYRQSLGQGLEFLIYFQGNSAPDKSGLPSDRFSAERTGGSVSTLTIQRTQQEDSAVYLCASSLWTTSSYNEQFFGPGTRLTVL.

This clone was seen only once. The rearrangement uses TRBV5-1 and TRBJ2-4; 7 nucleotides match TRBD2. Germline V gene sequence: CDR1 SGHRS, CDR2 YFSETQ. The CDR3 spans 14 residues. V was pared by 4 bases and J by 6 bases, with 7 bases of the junction left unmatched. CDR3 nucleotides: TGCGCCAGCAGCCTCAGCGGGGAGGCAAACATTCAGTACTTC. The encoded protein is CASSLSGEANIQYF. Looking up the rest from reference TRBV5-1 and TRBJ2-4 gives the full variable domain: KAGVTQTPRYLIKTRGQQVTLSCSPISGHRSVSWYQQTPGQGLQFLFEYFSETQRNKGNFPGRFSGRQFSNSRSEMNVSTLELGDSALYLCASSLSGEANIQYFGAGTRLSVL.

The rearrangement joins TRBV6-2 or TRBV6-3 to TRBJ1-5, with 7 positions matching TRBD1. After removal of 2 bases from V and 10 bases from J, the junction contained 8 bases not matched to a gene. This CDR3 has 14 amino acids. Germline assignment: CDR1 MNHEY and CDR2 SVGEGT. The CDR3 DNA reads as TGTGCCAGCAGTTACAACAGGGGTCTTAAACCCCAGCATTTT. Its protein is CASSYNRGLKPQHF.

The J gene is TRBJ2-2, the V gene TRBV4-1; 11 bases line up with TRBD2. Unmatched junction bases numbered 15, after V lost 3 bases and J lost 9 bases. This CDR3 contains 18 residues. Germline-derived CDR1 and CDR2 are MGHRA and YSYEKL. This chain's CDR3 is CASSHQKGLAETIRELFF. CDR3 nucleotide sequence: TGCGCCAGCAGCCACCAAAAGGGACTAGCGGAGACCATCAGGGAGCTGTTTTTT.

The J gene is TRBJ2-1, the V gene TRBV5-1; TRBD1 matches 7 bases. Germline V gives CDR1 SGHRS, CDR2 YFSETQ. This CDR3 region has 14 residues. V shed 6 bases and J 7 bases; nucleotides not matched to a gene: 10. CDR3 amino acids: CASTRDTGDNEQFF. The CDR3, as DNA: TGCGCCAGCACCCGTGACACAGGGGATAATGAGCAGTTCTTC.